One T cell receptor (beta chain) is described in this entry. Its antigen is currently unknown. This record comes from a study of T cell responses to AZD1222 COVID-19 vaccine. General observations from the study: Among the donors, most were white British and more were female, and clonal diversity was possibly underestimated. Repertoires in all cases were sampled only once the peak T cell response had passed. Unmutated variant regions reportedly attract nearly half of all spike-specific TCRs.

With 3 bases removed from V and 0 bases from J, the gap between germline ends came to 9 bases. This CDR3 is 15 amino acids long. CDR1 and CDR2 (germline): GTSNPN, SVGIG (reference sequence). Produced via immunoSEQ multiplex PCR; TCRdb's table is partial and in-frame only. The data show tens of thousands of clones, with around 93% seen just once and about 8% held by the top ten. This TCR came from an adult who received the AZD1222 COVID-19 vaccine. Here the sequenced sample was peripheral blood, taken 28 days after the second AZD1222 dose. The chain couples TRBV30 to TRBJ1-6; D possibly corresponds to TRBD1 (6 bases). The CDR3 region has the DNA TGTGCCTGGAGGGACAGTAGCTCCTATAATTCACCCCTCCACTTT. As protein: CAWRDSSSYNSPLHF.